Listed here are 6 T cell receptor beta chains from one sample, sequenced in a study of brain T cells in children with intractable seizures (dated by TCRdb to about 2021). Receptor amplification or capture employed the immunoSEQ multiplex PCR assay. TCRdb retrieved this table from immuneACCESS and kept in-frame rearrangements only. Not all clones are present; in checked studies, unresolved V genes account for under half, and no reason is known for the remainder. This sample comprises about 340,000 clones, roughly 92% of them detected only once. 5% to 7% of the sample is held by the ten biggest clonotypes. This specimen's time point label, interpreted: blood from clinic visit 5 months post-surgery; TSC patient then seizure free. This sample comprised peripheral blood, obtained less than 6 months after surgery. The receptors were sampled from a boy under two years old with tuberous sclerosis and intractable seizures.

This clone was detected once. The chain links TRBV13 to TRBJ2-7; TRBD1 matches at 7 bases. The V gene's germline CDR1 is PRHDT and CDR2 FYEKMQ (reference sequence). V lost 6 bases, J lost 0 bases, and 29 bases stayed unmatched. The CDR3 is 22 residues long. The CDR3 protein is CASSCLGPWGCIRDRSSYEQYF. The DNA of the CDR3 is TGTGCCAGCAGTTGTCTAGGGCCCTGGGGCTGTATACGGGACAGAAGCTCCTACGAGCAGTACTTC.

This clone has more than one count but fewer than ten. This chain links TRBV6-5 with TRBJ2-1; 9 bases line up with TRBD1. Unmatched junction bases numbered 3, after V lost 2 bases and J lost 4 bases. The CDR3 is made up of 15 amino acids. Germline V gene data show CDR1 as MNHEY and CDR2 as SVGAGI. CDR3: CASSYLGQGYNEQFF. CDR3 bases: TGTGCCAGCAGTTACCTCGGACAGGGGTACAATGAGCAGTTCTTC.

The gene calls are TRBV10-3 and TRBJ2-2, with D uncertain. The CDR3 has 14 residues. Trimming removed 7 bases at V and 1 base at J, with 10 bases between. Germline CDR1 and CDR2: ENHRY and SYGVKD. CDR3 DNA: TGTGCCATCACAAGCCTTTTGAACACCGGGGAGCTGTTTTTT. Residues: CAITSLLNTGELFF.

Details on this clone: Relative to the germline gene, one junction end is altered; a read error may explain this. The CDR3 loop reads CASSQGGSLSGNTIYF. DNA for the CDR3: TGTGCTAGCAGCCAAGGGGGCTCACTCTCTGGAAACACCATATATTTT. This chain links TRBV7-7 with TRBJ1-3; 7 positions match TRBD1. The germline gives CDR1 SSHAT, CDR2 FNYEAQ (reference sequence). CDR3 length equals 16 residues. Looking up the rest from reference TRBV7-7 and TRBJ1-3 gives the full variable domain: GAGVSQSPRYKVTKRGQDVTLRCDPISSHATLYWYQQALGQGPEFLTYFNYEAQPDKSGLPSDRFSAERPEGSISTLTIQRTEQRDSAMYRCASSQGGSLSGNTIYFGEGSWLTVV.

The genes are TRBV19 and TRBJ1-1; tentatively, D is TRBD1 (6 bases). This CDR3 contains 16 residues. V was clipped by 5 bases and J by 3 bases, with 19 bases between them. Germline CDR1 reads LNHDA; CDR2 reads SQIVND (reference sequence). CDR3 protein: CASSSNLQGRDTEAFF. The CDR3 coding sequence is TGTGCCAGTAGTTCCAACCTACAGGGAAGGGACACTGAAGCTTTCTTT.

J is TRBJ2-5 and V is TRBV10-2; 14 bases are a match to TRBD2. V shed 6 bases, J shed 3 bases, and the junction held 0 bases outside the gene matches. This CDR3 region has 14 residues. Per germline, CDR1 WSHSY and CDR2 SAAADI. CDR3 region: CASRTSGGEETQYF. In nucleotides, the CDR3 is TGCGCCAGCAGGACTAGCGGGGGGGAAGAGACCCAGTACTTC.